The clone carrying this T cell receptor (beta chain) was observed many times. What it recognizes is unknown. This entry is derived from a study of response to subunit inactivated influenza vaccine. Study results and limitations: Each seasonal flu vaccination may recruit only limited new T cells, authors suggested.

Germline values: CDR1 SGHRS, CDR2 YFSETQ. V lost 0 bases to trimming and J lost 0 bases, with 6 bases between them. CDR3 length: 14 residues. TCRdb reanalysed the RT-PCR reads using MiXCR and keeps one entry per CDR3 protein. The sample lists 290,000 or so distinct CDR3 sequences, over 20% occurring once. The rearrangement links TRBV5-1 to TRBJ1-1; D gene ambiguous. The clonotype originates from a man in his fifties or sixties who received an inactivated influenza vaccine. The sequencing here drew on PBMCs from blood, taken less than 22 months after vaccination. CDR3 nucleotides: TGCGCCAGCAGCTTGGAGCCCATGAACACTGAAGCTTTCTTT. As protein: CASSLEPMNTEAFF.